Each of the 18 T cell receptor beta chains below was sequenced from the same sample in a study of cytomegalovirus exposure and HLA in healthy donors. 60 Vbeta and 13 Jbeta primers were used in PCR. Sequenced by immunoSEQ multiplex PCR; TCRdb stores in-frame clones only, minus some. The repertoire holds about 240,000 clones, with approximately 82% as singletons. Sequenced material: PBMCs. The receptors shown here come from a woman aged 55-75 years in good health and CMV-seropositive.

The chain recombines TRBV7-2 with TRBJ2-1; D remains unclear. There are 13 residues in the CDR3. Germline values: CDR1 SGHTA, CDR2 FQGNSA. The germline V and J ends were trimmed by 2 bases and 6 bases, with 8 bases remaining between them. CDR3 region: CASSLWSGNEQFF. CDR3 coding DNA: TGTGCCAGCAGCTTATGGTCCGGCAATGAGCAGTTCTTC.

The V call is TRBV18, the J call TRBJ1-1; 7 nucleotides line up with TRBD1. The germline CDR1 and CDR2 sequences are KGHSH and LQKENI. V was pared by 6 bases and J by 1 base, with 11 bases of the junction left unmatched. The CDR3 has 16 residues. The CDR3 DNA reads as TGTGCCAGCTCCCAGCGACAGGGTAGGGGGAACACTGAAGCTTTCTTT. Its protein product is CASSQRQGRGNTEAFF. Together with reference TRBV18 and TRBJ1-1, the CDR3 gives the full variable domain: NAGVMQNPRHLVRRRGQEARLRCSPMKGHSHVYWYRQLPEEGLKFMVYLQKENIIDESGMPKERFSAEFPKEGPSILRIQQVVRGDSAAYFCASSQRQGRGNTEAFFGQGTRLTVV.

This clone was observed once. The chain has TRBV7-5 and TRBJ1-2; whether TRBD1, the table's D call, matches the DNA was not checked. TRBV7-5 has pseudogene status. The CDR3 loop spans 14 amino acids. The DNA for the CDR3 is TGTGTCAGAAGCAGCCGGGACAGGGGTTATGGCTACACCTTC. Its protein product is CVRSSRDRGYGYTF.

V usage is TRBV21-1 and J usage is TRBJ1-2; the table calls TRBD1, which could not be checked here. TRBV21-1 is an annotated pseudogene. The CDR3 extends over 17 amino acids. Here the CDR3 reads CASSKYRTRGSNYGYTF. The CDR3 region has the DNA TGTGCCAGCAGCAAATACCGAACAAGGGGCTCAAACTATGGCTACACCTTC.

The chain employs TRBV5-1 and TRBJ2-2; no definite D call. The CDR3 has 15 residues. V lost 2 bases and J lost 0, with 8 bases in between. Germline CDR1 reads SGHRS; CDR2 reads YFSETQ. CDR3 in amino acids: CASSLYGPNTGELFF. The CDR3 DNA follows: TGCGCCAGCAGCTTATATGGGCCGAACACCGGGGAGCTGTTTTTT.

This clone has only a few counts. V and J are TRBV29-1 and TRBJ2-1; 7 bases match TRBD1. Trimming removed 6 bases from V and 6 bases from J; junction bases left unmatched: 11. The CDR3 totals 14 residues. CDR1 is SQVTM, CDR2 ANQGSEA, per germline. This chain's CDR3 is CSVGRATGSNEQFF. The CDR3 DNA sequence: TGCAGCGTGGGCCGGGCGACAGGGTCCAATGAGCAGTTCTTC.

The chain links TRBV25-1 to TRBJ2-3, with 7 bases lining up with TRBD2. The CDR3 is made up of 15 amino acids. J lost 5 bases, V lost 4 bases, and 9 bases had no gene match. The germline V gene encodes CDR1 MGHDK and CDR2 SYGVNS. CDR3 residues: CASSARAGYGDTQYF. In nucleotides, the CDR3 is TGTGCCAGCAGTGCCAGAGCGGGGTATGGAGATACGCAGTATTTT.

The rearrangement uses TRBV27 and TRBJ2-7, with D possibly matching TRBD2 (7 bases). Germline lookup yields CDR1 MNHEY and CDR2 SMNVEV (reference sequence). V was shortened by 6 bases and J by 6 bases, with 21 bases between the two germline ends. This CDR3 is 15 amino acids long. CDR3 nucleotide sequence: TGTGCCAGCAGCCCCCTAGGGGGGGAACTTTCCGAGCAGTACTTC. Protein product: CASSPLGGELSEQYF.

This chain links TRBV11-2 with TRBJ2-5; 12 bases map to TRBD2. The CDR3 contains 14 residues. V lost 1 base, J lost 7 bases, and 1 base stayed unmatched. Looked up from germline, CDR1 is SGHAT and CDR2 is FQNNGV. This CDR3 is CASSLGTSGVTQYF. For the CDR3, the DNA is TGTGCCAGCAGCTTAGGGACTAGCGGGGTGACCCAGTACTTC.

The chain has TRBV6-6 and TRBJ1-2; no clear D. V was cut by 6 bases and J by 1 base, with 12 bases left in between. Germline assignment: CDR1 MNHNY and CDR2 SVGAGI (reference sequence). This CDR3 contains 14 residues. The CDR3 bases are TGTGCCAGCAGACTTTTGACGGGTAACTATGGCTACACCTTC. Protein product: CASRLLTGNYGYTF.

This clone has only one observation. This sequence joins TRBV6-1 and TRBJ2-7, with 8 bases aligning to TRBD2. The CDR3 extends over 15 amino acids. Germline V lookup: CDR1 MNHNS, CDR2 SASEGT. Trimming at V came to 1 base and at J to 2 bases, leaving 4 bases not matched to a gene. CDR3 loop: CASSEGMREAYEQYF. The DNA of the CDR3 is TGTGCCAGCAGTGAAGGAATGCGGGAGGCCTACGAGCAGTACTTC.

The chain couples TRBV10-3 to TRBJ2-3; 8 nucleotides match TRBD2. The junction had 9 bases not matched to a gene; V was cut back by 7 bases and J by 6 bases. Germline assignment: CDR1 ENHRY and CDR2 SYGVKD. CDR3 length: 14 amino acids. The CDR3 DNA is TGTGCCATCAAGTCGGGAGGGCTATGGGATACGCAGTATTTT. Encoded protein: CAIKSGGLWDTQYF.

The J gene is TRBJ1-5, the V gene TRBV12-5; possibly TRBD1 for D (6 bases). Trimming took off 1 base at V and 7 bases at J, with 14 bases between the two ends. The CDR3 covers 15 residues. Germline values: CDR1 LGHNT, CDR2 FRNRAP. CDR3 region: CASGLGNTGYQPQHF. CDR3 sequence (DNA): TGTGCTAGTGGTTTGGGAAATACAGGGTACCAGCCCCAGCATTTT. The full variable domain, in which reference TRBV12-5 and TRBJ1-5 provide the parts outside the CDR3, is DARVTQTPRHKVTEMGQEVTMRCQPILGHNTVFWYRQTMMQGLELLAYFRNRAPLDDSGMPKDRFSAEMPDATLATLKIQPSEPRDSAVYFCASGLGNTGYQPQHFGDGTRLSIL.

CDR3 region: CATSRPGLSLTEAFF. CDR3 DNA: TGTGCCACCAGCAGACCGGGACTCTCCCTCACTGAAGCTTTCTTT. The chain joins TRBV15 to TRBJ1-1, with D perhaps matching TRBD1 (5 bases). This CDR3 has 15 residues. Germline values: CDR1 LNHNV, CDR2 YYDKDF (reference sequence). Trimming took 2 bases from V and 4 from J, leaving 14 bases between them.

This sequence joins TRBV5-6 and TRBJ2-2; 9 bases line up with TRBD2. Germline V CDR1 and CDR2: SGHDT, YYEEEE. The CDR3 runs 15 residues. The V and J ends lost 5 bases and 4 bases, in that order; junction bases with no gene match: 6. The CDR3 loop is CASRFAGGSTGELFF. The CDR3 coding sequence is TGTGCCAGCAGGTTCGCGGGAGGGAGCACCGGGGAGCTGTTTTTT.

This clone was seen once. The chain is built from TRBV2 and TRBJ1-2, with TRBD1 matching over 11 bases. Germline CDR1 SNHLY, CDR2 FYNNEI. Unmatched junction bases numbered 11, after V lost 4 bases and J lost 1 base. The CDR3 contains 18 residues. The CDR3 DNA reads as TGTGCCAGCAGTGGTACGACCGGGACAGGGGGTTTTAACTATGGCTACACCTTC. It yields the protein CASSGTTGTGGFNYGYTF.

This rearrangement joins TRBV25-1 to TRBJ2-5; D is perhaps TRBD2 (6 bases). The CDR3 has 13 residues. Germline V CDR1 and CDR2: MGHDK, SYGVNS. Between the trimmed V and J ends, which lost 4 bases and 7 bases, there was a span of 13 bases. The CDR3 sequence: CASSAGDGGTQYF. Here the CDR3 DNA reads TGTGCCAGCAGTGCTGGGGACGGGGGGACCCAGTACTTC.

The chain has TRBV9 and TRBJ1-3; the D is unclear. V shed 4 bases and J shed 0 bases, with 11 bases lying between them. Germline lookup yields CDR1 SGDLS and CDR2 YYNGEE. The CDR3 sequence is 15 residues long. CDR3 nucleotide sequence: TGTGCCAGCAGCCCCAGGCGAAGCTCTGGAAACACCATATATTTT. This encodes CASSPRRSSGNTIYF.